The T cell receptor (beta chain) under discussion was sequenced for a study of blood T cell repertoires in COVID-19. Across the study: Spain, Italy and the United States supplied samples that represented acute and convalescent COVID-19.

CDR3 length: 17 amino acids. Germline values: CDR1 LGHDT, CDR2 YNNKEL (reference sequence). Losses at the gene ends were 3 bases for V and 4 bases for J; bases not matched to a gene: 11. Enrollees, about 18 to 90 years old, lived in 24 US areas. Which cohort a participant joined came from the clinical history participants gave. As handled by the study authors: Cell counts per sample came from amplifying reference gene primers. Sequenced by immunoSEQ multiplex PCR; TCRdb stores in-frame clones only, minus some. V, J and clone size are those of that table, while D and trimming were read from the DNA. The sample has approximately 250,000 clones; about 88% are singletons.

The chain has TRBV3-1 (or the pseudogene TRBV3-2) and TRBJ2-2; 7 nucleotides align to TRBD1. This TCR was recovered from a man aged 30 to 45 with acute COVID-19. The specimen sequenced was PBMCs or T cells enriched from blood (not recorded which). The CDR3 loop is CASSHATGTVVTGELFF. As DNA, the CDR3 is TGTGCCAGCAGCCACGCGACGGGGACAGTAGTCACCGGGGAGCTGTTTTTT.